The T cell receptor (beta chain) described here comes from a study of glioma-infiltrating T cells after dendritic cell vaccination. Overall study: At biweekly intervals, patients got three intradermal dendritic cell vaccine injections. Study outcomes and limitations: No direct clonality-survival link was found; a diverse polyclonal response may matter.

The data were produced by immunoSEQ multiplex PCR, yet TCRdb's version contains in-frame clones alone and is incomplete. The sample includes roughly 100,000 clones, 80% to 90% seen only once; the top ten take 12%. V lost 6 bases to trimming and J lost 10 bases, with 12 bases between them. The length of the CDR3 is 11 residues. Germline loops: CDR1 SGHAT, CDR2 FQNNGV. No glioblastoma patient carried an isocitrate dehydrogenase mutation. Points on this clone: Its target is unknown.

The source material was blood, sampled before dendritic cell vaccination. V gene TRBV11-2 combines with J gene TRBJ1-1; no firm D call. The source of this sequence is a human donor with glioblastoma. The CDR3 sequence: CASSPLSVAFF. In nucleotides, the CDR3 is TGTGCCAGCAGTCCCCTGTCGGTAGCTTTCTTT.